This T cell receptor beta chain was obtained from a study of T cell repertoires in cytomegalovirus infection. Notes on the study in general: The study found HLA-C-restricted CMV-specific TCR beta clonotypes dominating the ex vivo response.

V was cut by 5 bases and J by 6 bases, with 20 bases left in between. Germline lookup yields CDR1 MNHEY and CDR2 SMNVEV (reference sequence). The CDR3 has 15 residues. TCRdb reprocessed the reads via MiXCR and lists one record per CDR3 protein. Among about 920,000 distinct CDR3 sequences listed, around 30% were seen once. There are a few counts of this clonotype. The antigen is unknown. Source: cultured CD8+ T cells from PBMCs, taken from culture after CMV antigen stimulation. The sequence was obtained from a human donor in good health (CMV status not recorded). Some clones in this sample may be carry-over from other donors' samples. The chain joins TRBV27 to TRBJ2-7, with D unclear. The CDR3 region is CASSVGPKPFIEQYF. Written as DNA, the CDR3 is TGTGCCAGCAGTGTGGGCCCCAAGCCTTTCATCGAGCAGTACTTC.